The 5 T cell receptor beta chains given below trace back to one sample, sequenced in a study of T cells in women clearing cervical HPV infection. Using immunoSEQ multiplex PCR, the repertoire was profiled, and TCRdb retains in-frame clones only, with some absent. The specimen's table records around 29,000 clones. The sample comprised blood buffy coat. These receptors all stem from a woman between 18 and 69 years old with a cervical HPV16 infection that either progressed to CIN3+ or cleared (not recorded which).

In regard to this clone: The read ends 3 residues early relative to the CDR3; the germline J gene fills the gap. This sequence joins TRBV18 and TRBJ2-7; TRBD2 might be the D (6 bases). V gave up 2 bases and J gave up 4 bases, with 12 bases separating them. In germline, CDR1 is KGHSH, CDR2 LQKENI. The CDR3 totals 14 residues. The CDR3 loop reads CASSPSRDCYEQYF. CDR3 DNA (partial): TGTGCCAGCTCACCAAGCCGGGACTGTTACGAG.

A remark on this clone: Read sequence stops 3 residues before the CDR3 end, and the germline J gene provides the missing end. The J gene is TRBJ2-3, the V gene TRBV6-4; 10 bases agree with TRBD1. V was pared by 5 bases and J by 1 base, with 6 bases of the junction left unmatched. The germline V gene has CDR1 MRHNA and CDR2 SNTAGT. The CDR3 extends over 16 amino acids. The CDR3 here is CASSPTGTGGTDTQYF. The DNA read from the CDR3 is TGTGCCAGCAGTCCCACCGGGACAGGGGGCACAGATACG.

Incomplete CDR3 DNA: TGTGCCAGCAGCGTAGACCCAGGGGGCGTCTACGAG. Translated: CASSVDPGGVYE. The entire CDR3 reads CASSVDPGGVYEQYF. The chain joins TRBV9 to TRBJ2-7; 8 nucleotides align to TRBD1. The read falls 3 residues short of the CDR3 end, and the missing part is taken from the germline J gene. The CDR3 runs to 15 residues. V gave up 0 bases and J gave up 3 bases; unmatched junction bases: 5. The germline CDR1 and CDR2 sequences are SGDLS and YYNGEE. Filled out from reference TRBV9 and TRBJ2-7, the complete variable domain reads DSGVTQTPKHLITATGQRVTLRCSPRSGDLSVYWYQQSLDQGLQFLIQYYNGEERAKGNILERFSAQQFPDLHSELNLSSLELGDSALYFCASSVDPGGVYEQYFGPGTRLTVT.

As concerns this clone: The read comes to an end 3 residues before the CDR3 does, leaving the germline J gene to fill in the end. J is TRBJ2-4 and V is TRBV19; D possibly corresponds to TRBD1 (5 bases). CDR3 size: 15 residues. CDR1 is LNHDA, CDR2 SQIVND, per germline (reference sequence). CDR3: CASTERRQGRDGQYF. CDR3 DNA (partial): TGTGCCAGTACCGAACGGCGCCAGGGCCGCGATGGT.

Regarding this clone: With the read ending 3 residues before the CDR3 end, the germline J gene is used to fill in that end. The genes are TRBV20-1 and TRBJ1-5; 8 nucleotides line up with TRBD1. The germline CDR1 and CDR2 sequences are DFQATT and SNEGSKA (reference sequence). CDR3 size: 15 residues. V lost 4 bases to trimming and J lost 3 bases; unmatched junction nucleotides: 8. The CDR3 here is CSATRGPGSNQPQHF. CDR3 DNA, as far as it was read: TGCAGTGCTACCAGGGGGCCGGGGTCCAATCAGCCC.